This T cell receptor beta chain was recorded in a study of T cells in Graves' hyperthyroidism and ophthalmopathy. About the research overall: Peripheral blood was acquired at first diagnosis, ahead of any therapy whatsoever.

Each diagnosis was grounded in clinical symptoms, serum thyroxine and TRAb, thyroid ultrasound, and orbital computed tomography. The PBMCs were sourced from fresh peripheral blood (about 9.7 ml). V lost 0 bases to trimming and J lost 6 bases; unmatched junction nucleotides: 6. Germline CDR1 reads SGHRS; CDR2 reads YFSETQ. The CDR3 is 15 amino acids. Study-wide results and limits: Most thyroid clonotypes that were expanded above 0.001 also turned up in blood.

Amplified regions were TCR beta CDR3 sequences from RNA transcripts. The primer set for the first-round RT-PCR of the TCR CDR3 was HTBI. TCRdb reprocessed the multiplex PCR reads with MiXCR, giving one entry per CDR3 protein. The data hold a few hundred thousand distinct CDR3 sequences, with roughly 15% observed a single time. In its sample, this clonotype was seen many times. Its antigen is currently unknown. The gene calls are TRBV5-1 and TRBJ1-5, with TRBD1 identical over 7 bases. Sequenced input: blood. This TCR was sampled from a woman aged 40 to 50 with Graves' ophthalmopathy. In nucleotides, the CDR3 is TGCGCCAGCAGCTTGGAGGGGGCGGGTGGTCAGCCCCAGCATTTT. Residues: CASSLEGAGGQPQHF.